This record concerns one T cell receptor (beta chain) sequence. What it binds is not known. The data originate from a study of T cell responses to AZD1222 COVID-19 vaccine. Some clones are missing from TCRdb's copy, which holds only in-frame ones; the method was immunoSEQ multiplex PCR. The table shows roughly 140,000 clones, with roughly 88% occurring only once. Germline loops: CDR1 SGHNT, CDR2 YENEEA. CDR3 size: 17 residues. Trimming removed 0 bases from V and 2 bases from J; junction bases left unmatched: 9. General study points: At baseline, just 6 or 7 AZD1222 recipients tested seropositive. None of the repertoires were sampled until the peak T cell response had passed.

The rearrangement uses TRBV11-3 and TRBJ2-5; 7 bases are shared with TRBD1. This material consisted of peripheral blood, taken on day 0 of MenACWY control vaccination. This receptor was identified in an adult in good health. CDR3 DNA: TGTGCCAGCAGCTTAGATGGGGGACAGCTGGGGCAAGAGACCCAGTACTTC. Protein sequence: CASSLDGGQLGQETQYF.